These T cell receptor beta chains were read from a single sample in a study of chemoradiotherapy in HPV16-positive cancers. Sequencing used immunoSEQ multiplex PCR; TCRdb keeps in-frame clones, though not all of them. This sample carries about 68,000 clones, roughly 90% of them seen once, and the ten largest clones take around 4.4%. The material sequenced was blood, taken from a patient who underwent chemoradiotherapy. These receptors were taken from a human donor with HPV-associated anogenital cancer. The CDR3 runs from the conserved cysteine through the conserved F or W. Fields, in order: V gene, CDR3 protein.

v_call: TRBV6-6; cdr3_aa: CASSYPTSGSSHEQYF
v_call: TRBV7-9; cdr3_aa: CASSPPGGGTNEKLFF
v_call: TRBV5-1; cdr3_aa: CASSLELYNEQFF
v_call: TRBV15; cdr3_aa: CATSRGSGGGSVQYF
v_call: TRBV6-1; cdr3_aa: CASSEETGVEQYF
v_call: TRBV30; cdr3_aa: CAWSVRGRGNNQPQHF
v_call: TRBV5-1; cdr3_aa: CASSLSTGSGNTIYF
v_call: TRBV6-6; cdr3_aa: CASRNQVHYGYTF
v_call: TRBV4-2; cdr3_aa: CASSHGQGANQPQHF
v_call: TRBV10-2; cdr3_aa: CASSDPETQYF
v_call: TRBV28; cdr3_aa: CASSLGRGPTEAFF
v_call: TRBV19; cdr3_aa: CASKAEGQPQHF
v_call: TRBV4-1; cdr3_aa: CASSQGEKLFF
v_call: TRBV19; cdr3_aa: CASSIYSYTEAFF
v_call: TRBV6-5; cdr3_aa: CASSRTGNTEAFF
v_call: TRBV4-2; cdr3_aa: CASSQESTTGGFRGYTF
v_call: TRBV6-5; cdr3_aa: CASSYSTLSTETQYF
v_call: TRBV30; cdr3_aa: CAGRGGSGGKLFF
v_call: TRBV30; cdr3_aa: CAWSAPPTDEQYF
v_call: TRBV9; cdr3_aa: CASSVDQDSPLHF
v_call: TRBV9; cdr3_aa: CASSPATSGSSYEQYF
v_call: TRBV19; cdr3_aa: CASSTSGTSGNEQFF
v_call: TRBV28; cdr3_aa: CASSLIYSRVGTDSYEQYF
v_call: TRBV5-1; cdr3_aa: CASSLEGGVSTGELFF
v_call: TRBV29-1; cdr3_aa: CSVEGPSRTQYF
v_call: TRBV5-4; cdr3_aa: CASSLGGTATYEQYF
v_call: TRBV9; cdr3_aa: CASSVGDWDTEAFF
v_call: TRBV18; cdr3_aa: CASSPGPTEAFF
v_call: TRBV6-5; cdr3_aa: CASSYTLNTEAFF
v_call: TRBV13; cdr3_aa: CASSQERKRFNTGELFF
v_call: TRBV15; cdr3_aa: CATSRELGQGYEQYF
v_call: TRBV19; cdr3_aa: CASSVFGGGDNYGYTF
v_call: TRBV2; cdr3_aa: CASSESPRIGKNIQYF
v_call: TRBV7-2; cdr3_aa: CASSLALLGSGNTIYF
v_call: TRBV21-1; cdr3_aa: CASSKASGAQQYF
v_call: TRBV30; cdr3_aa: CAWSVQGRGGGYTF
v_call: TRBV5-6; cdr3_aa: CASSSKGDGETQYF
v_call: TRBV5-4; cdr3_aa: CASSLDRNSPLHF
v_call: TRBV19; cdr3_aa: CASSPTGPYGYTF
v_call: TRBV30; cdr3_aa: CAWSPPGQLNTEAFF
v_call: TRBV11-2; cdr3_aa: CASSEGGEQYF
v_call: TRBV4-1; cdr3_aa: CASSQAKGQATEAFF
v_call: TRBV6-5; cdr3_aa: CASSYLAGGDTEAFF
v_call: TRBV6-6; cdr3_aa: CASSSPTGELFF
v_call: TRBV27; cdr3_aa: CASSLSTGGGVYGYTF